This T cell receptor beta chain was sequenced in a study of blood T cell repertoires in COVID-19 (dated by TCRdb to about 2020). Study-wide context: The collaborator samples originated in the United States, Italy and Spain and spanned the acute and convalescent phases of COVID-19. The prospective study material was composed of cDNA or gDNA derived from T cells, B-cell-depleted T cells, or PBMCs. The dataset comprised deeply sampled blood TCRbeta repertoires from subjects exposed to, actively infected with, or recovered from COVID-19. The repertoires were released in a freely available public database meant as a resource for research on the immune response to SARS-CoV-2. Samples came from the ongoing ImmuneRACE study (first 160 participants) plus 1,254 subjects from 6 global collaborators. Nearly every sample came with metadata listing a de-identified subject ID, COVID-19 status, age in years and sex. Where HLA class I and class II types were available, the types were taken from metadata supplied by the sample provider, not from assay-based typing. What the research found in general, with its limitations: The amount of clinical and demographic metadata varied by source and participant and was provided uncurated.

The collaborating institutions used their own protocols to collect whole blood in K2EDTA tubes. For TCRbeta analysis, collaborator samples were shipped as frozen whole blood, as isolated PBMCs, or as DNA extracted from either sample type. Notes on this clone: The target of this receptor is not known. Per-base qualities were not stored, and no clone one base away is much larger.

TCRbeta CDR3 regions were amplified from genomic DNA using the immunoSEQ Assay, a bias-controlled multiplex PCR. As for the original processing: The number of nucleated cells in each sample was estimated from the amplification of reference gene primers within the assay. Sequence reads were collapsed and filtered to measure the absolute abundance of every unique TCRbeta CDR3 rearrangement. For each sample, productive Simpson clonality was calculated as the square root of Simpson's diversity index across productive rearrangements. The immuneACCESS repertoire file appears here via TCRdb, limited to in-frame rearrangements. These files lack a portion of the clones; in checked studies, under half of the deficit traces to unresolved V genes, and the cause of the others is not known. The DNA gave D and trimming, while V, J and clone size come from that table. The sample includes around 58,000 clones, with approximately 85% observed a single time. The ten largest clonotypes hold approximately 16% of the sample.

Its CDR3 holds 14 amino acids, cysteine through phenylalanine. Kept here is only the CDR3 DNA, which spans 42 bases and is read in frame from base 1. Trimming accounts for 8 bases at V and 8 bases at J, while the number of junction bases matched to no gene is 12. CDR1 MNHEY and CDR2 SVGAGI were looked up in the germline V gene. The chain was built from TRBV6-5 and TRBJ1-2; 9 central bases correspond to TRBD1. The sequence was obtained from a human donor in a cohort sampled during active COVID-19. The sequencing input was peripheral blood. The CDR3 loop reads CASGAWGQGEGYTF. At the DNA level, the sequence is TGTGCCAGCGGGGCCTGGGGACAGGGAGAAGGCTACACCTTC.